Listed here are 13 T cell receptor beta chains from one sample, sequenced in a study of T cell changes during pregnancy in multiple sclerosis. TCRdb's copy holds only in-frame clones and misses some; the assay was immunoSEQ multiplex PCR. The sample lists about 59,000 clones, approximately 93% occurring once. Sequenced here: CD8+ T cells from peripheral blood mononuclear cells, sampled in the third trimester of pregnancy. All receptors derive from a female donor with multiple sclerosis, enrolled in a pregnancy study.

This sequence joins TRBV6-5 and TRBJ1-1; D is perhaps TRBD1 (6 bases). The CDR3 has 13 amino acids. The V end lost 2 bases, the J end lost 4 bases, and 8 bases lay between the germline ends. Germline-derived CDR1 and CDR2 are MNHEY and SVGAGI. The CDR3 sequence: CASSYGGSTEAFF. Here the CDR3 DNA reads TGTGCCAGCAGTTACGGGGGCTCCACTGAAGCTTTCTTT.

The rearrangement uses TRBV19 and TRBJ2-5; perhaps TRBD2 as D (5 bases). The CDR3 has 14 amino acids. CDR1 LNHDA and CDR2 SQIVND come from the germline V gene (reference sequence). V was shortened by 7 bases and J by 3 bases, with 15 bases between the two germline ends. Here the CDR3 reads CASNPGVYEETQYF. CDR3 nucleotides: TGTGCCAGTAACCCCGGGGTCTACGAAGAGACCCAGTACTTC. Combining the CDR3 with reference TRBV19 and TRBJ2-5 gives the whole variable domain DGGITQSPKYLFRKEGQNVTLSCEQNLNHDAMYWYRQDPGQGLRLIYYSQIVNDFQKGDIAEGYSVSREKKESFPLTVTSAQKNPTAFYLCASNPGVYEETQYFGPGTRLLVL.

This chain links TRBV5-1 with TRBJ2-2; perhaps TRBD1 as D (5 bases). The CDR3 covers 17 residues. CDR1 SGHRS and CDR2 YFSETQ come from the germline V gene. Deletions cut 0 bases from V and 3 bases from J, with 15 bases between. DNA of the CDR3: TGCGCCAGCAGCTTGGCCGGTGGTCGCAGGGACACCGGGGAGCTGTTTTTT. It specifies CASSLAGGRRDTGELFF.

The chain uses TRBV7-6 and TRBJ2-2; D perhaps matches TRBD2 (6 bases). The germline gives CDR1 SGHVS, CDR2 FNYEAQ. V lost 2 bases and J lost 0, with 16 bases in between. The CDR3 contains 18 residues. The CDR3, as DNA: TGTGCCAGCAGCTTATACCCCTCGGCGGGACCGAACACCGGGGAGCTGTTTTTT. It specifies CASSLYPSAGPNTGELFF.

The chain uses TRBV19 and TRBJ1-1, with a tentative D call TRBD1 (5 bases). Germline V gene lookup returns CDR1 LNHDA and CDR2 SQIVND (reference sequence). The CDR3 has 11 amino acids. The V end was cut by 7 bases, the J end by 8 bases, with 11 bases between. The CDR3 DNA follows: TGTGCCAGTACCGGGGGGGAGGAAGCTTTCTTT. Amino acids: CASTGGEEAFF.

This sequence joins TRBV11-2 and TRBJ2-2; 8 nucleotides align to TRBD1. This CDR3 is 16 amino acids long. Trimming took 2 bases from V and 4 from J; bases not matched to a gene: 6. The V gene's germline CDR1 is SGHAT and CDR2 FQNNGV. The CDR3 here is CASSLQGAMSTGELFF. The CDR3 DNA reads as TGTGCCAGCAGCTTACAGGGGGCTATGAGCACCGGGGAGCTGTTTTTT.

This rearrangement joins TRBV28 to TRBJ1-1; D unresolved. The germline V and J ends were trimmed by 5 bases and 2 bases, with 18 bases remaining between them. Per the germline V gene, CDR1 is MDHEN and CDR2 is SYDVKM. This CDR3 is 16 amino acids long. The CDR3 is CASSPGMRELNTEAFF. The CDR3 DNA reads as TGTGCCAGCAGTCCGGGGATGAGGGAGTTAAACACTGAAGCTTTCTTT.

The chain links TRBV11-2 to TRBJ2-5; 8 bases line up with TRBD2. This CDR3 is 18 amino acids long. V gave up 6 bases and J gave up 5 bases; unmatched junction bases: 20. CDR1 and CDR2 from the germline V gene are SGHAT and FQNNGV. In nucleotides, the CDR3 is TGTGCCAGCAGTTATATTAATGACCCCGGGACTAGTGGTGAGACCCAGTACTTC. It translates to CASSYINDPGTSGETQYF.

V and J are TRBV19 and TRBJ1-2, with 12 bases that match TRBD1. V shed 7 bases and J 7 bases; nucleotides not matched to a gene: 10. The CDR3 consists of 15 residues. Germline loops: CDR1 LNHDA, CDR2 SQIVND (reference sequence). The CDR3 loop reads CASTFGTGGGSGYTF. DNA of the CDR3: TGTGCCAGTACTTTTGGGACAGGGGGCGGCAGTGGCTACACCTTC.

The chain has TRBV27 and TRBJ2-7; D remains ambiguous. V lost 3 bases and J 3 bases, leaving 6 bases between the germline ends. The CDR3 covers 12 residues. Germline V CDR1 and CDR2: MNHEY, SMNVEV (reference sequence). CDR3 nucleotides: TGTGCCAGCAGTTTCCGCGGCTACGAGCAGTACTTC. Its protein is CASSFRGYEQYF.

The V call is TRBV27, the J call TRBJ2-4; D possibly corresponds to TRBD1 (6 bases). V was shortened by 8 bases and J by 5 bases, with 16 bases between the two germline ends. Germline V CDR1 and CDR2: MNHEY, SMNVEV (reference sequence). The CDR3 totals 14 residues. CDR3 DNA sequence: TGTGCCAGCCCCTCGACAGGATTCGAAAACATTCAGTACTTC. This translates into CASPSTGFENIQYF.

The J gene is TRBJ2-7, the V gene TRBV19, with D uncertain. There are 14 residues in the CDR3. Germline-derived CDR1 and CDR2 are LNHDA and SQIVND (reference sequence). V dropped 3 bases and J dropped 0 bases, with 9 bases sitting between them. The CDR3 sequence: CASSIGSSSYEQYF. CDR3 sequence (DNA): TGTGCCAGTAGTATCGGGTCTAGCTCCTACGAGCAGTACTTC.

This rearrangement joins TRBV5-1 to TRBJ2-7, with D perhaps matching TRBD1 (6 bases). The CDR3 has 14 amino acids. The V end lost 4 bases, the J end lost 2 bases, and 13 bases lay between the germline ends. Per germline, CDR1 SGHRS and CDR2 YFSETQ. Here the CDR3 reads CASSDRTGPYEQYF. The CDR3 coding sequence is TGCGCCAGCAGCGACAGGACGGGGCCCTACGAGCAGTACTTC.